The sequence of this T cell receptor beta chain was determined in a study of T cell responses to AZD1222 COVID-19 vaccine. Germline V gene data show CDR1 as SGHNT and CDR2 as YYREEE (reference sequence). The germline V and J ends were trimmed by 0 bases and 6 bases, with 9 bases remaining between them. The CDR3 has 13 amino acids. Study-level findings and limits: Clonal diversity was possibly underestimated; the donors were predominantly white British and more often female. Repertoires in all cases were sampled only once the peak T cell response had passed. With two AZD1222 doses given, Spike-specific TCR breadth and depth both rose.

For this clone: Its antigen is still unknown.

Sequenced by immunoSEQ multiplex PCR; TCRdb stores in-frame clones only, minus some. The table includes under 150,000 clones, roughly 90% detected once. The chain recombines TRBV5-4 with TRBJ1-2; D not resolved. This TCR was recovered from an adult who received the AZD1222 COVID-19 vaccine. The sample here was peripheral blood, taken 28 days after the second AZD1222 dose. CDR3 in DNA: TGTGCCAGCAGCTTGGATAGGGAGGATGGCTACACCTTC. Amino acid sequence: CASSLDREDGYTF.